The clone carrying this TCR beta chain was counted only a few times. The data originate from a study of control samples from healthy donors and cancer patients. TCRdb's copy holds only in-frame clones and misses some; the assay was immunoSEQ multiplex PCR. The data show around 92,000 clones, with roughly four fifths seen just once and roughly 2% held by the top ten. The CDR3 loop spans 14 amino acids. CDR1 SNHLY and CDR2 FYNNEI come from the germline V gene. V lost 3 bases and J 4 bases, leaving 11 bases between the germline ends. V usage is TRBV2 and J usage is TRBJ2-3, with unresolved D. Source material: blood. This TCR was sampled from a man in his 60s in good health. In DNA, the CDR3 is TGTGCCAGCAGTGAGCGGCTGCCCCCAGATACGCAGTATTTT. It codes for CASSERLPPDTQYF.